Sequencing of this T cell receptor beta chain was carried out in a study of T cells after yellow fever vaccination. TCRdb re-derived calls from the 5' RACE reads in MiXCR, one entry per CDR3 protein. Of fewer than 500,000 distinct CDR3 sequences listed, over 15% are singletons. This clonotype was found a few times. V lost 4 bases, J lost 2 bases, and 10 bases lay in between. The germline V gene has CDR1 MGHRA and CDR2 YSYEKL. CDR3 size: 14 residues. The J gene is TRBJ2-3, the V gene TRBV4-1, with a tentative D call TRBD2 (6 bases). The input for sequencing was PBMCs, taken before the yellow fever booster vaccination. The TCR originated in a man aged 18 to 30 who received the YFV17D yellow fever vaccine. As DNA, the CDR3 is TGCGCCAGCAGCCGACTAGGAACCACAGATACGCAGTATTTT. Amino acid sequence: CASSRLGTTDTQYF.